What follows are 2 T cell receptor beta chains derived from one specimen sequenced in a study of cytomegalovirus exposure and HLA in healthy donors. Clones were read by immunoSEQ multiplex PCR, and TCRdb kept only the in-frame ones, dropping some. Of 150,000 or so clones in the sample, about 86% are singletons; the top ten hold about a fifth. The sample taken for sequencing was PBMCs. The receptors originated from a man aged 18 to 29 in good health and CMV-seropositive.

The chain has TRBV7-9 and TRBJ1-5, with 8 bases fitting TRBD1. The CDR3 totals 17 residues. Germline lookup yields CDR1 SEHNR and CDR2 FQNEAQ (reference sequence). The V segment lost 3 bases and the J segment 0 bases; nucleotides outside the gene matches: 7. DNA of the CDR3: TGTGCCAGCAGCTTGGGGACAGGACCATATAGCAATCAGCCCCAGCATTTT. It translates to CASSLGTGPYSNQPQHF.

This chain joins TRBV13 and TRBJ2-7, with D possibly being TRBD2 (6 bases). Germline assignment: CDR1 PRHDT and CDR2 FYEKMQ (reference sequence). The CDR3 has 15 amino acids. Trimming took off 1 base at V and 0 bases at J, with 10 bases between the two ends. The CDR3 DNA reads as TGTGCCAGCAGCTTAGAGCGGGTGAGCTCCTACGAGCAGTACTTC. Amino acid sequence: CASSLERVSSYEQYF.